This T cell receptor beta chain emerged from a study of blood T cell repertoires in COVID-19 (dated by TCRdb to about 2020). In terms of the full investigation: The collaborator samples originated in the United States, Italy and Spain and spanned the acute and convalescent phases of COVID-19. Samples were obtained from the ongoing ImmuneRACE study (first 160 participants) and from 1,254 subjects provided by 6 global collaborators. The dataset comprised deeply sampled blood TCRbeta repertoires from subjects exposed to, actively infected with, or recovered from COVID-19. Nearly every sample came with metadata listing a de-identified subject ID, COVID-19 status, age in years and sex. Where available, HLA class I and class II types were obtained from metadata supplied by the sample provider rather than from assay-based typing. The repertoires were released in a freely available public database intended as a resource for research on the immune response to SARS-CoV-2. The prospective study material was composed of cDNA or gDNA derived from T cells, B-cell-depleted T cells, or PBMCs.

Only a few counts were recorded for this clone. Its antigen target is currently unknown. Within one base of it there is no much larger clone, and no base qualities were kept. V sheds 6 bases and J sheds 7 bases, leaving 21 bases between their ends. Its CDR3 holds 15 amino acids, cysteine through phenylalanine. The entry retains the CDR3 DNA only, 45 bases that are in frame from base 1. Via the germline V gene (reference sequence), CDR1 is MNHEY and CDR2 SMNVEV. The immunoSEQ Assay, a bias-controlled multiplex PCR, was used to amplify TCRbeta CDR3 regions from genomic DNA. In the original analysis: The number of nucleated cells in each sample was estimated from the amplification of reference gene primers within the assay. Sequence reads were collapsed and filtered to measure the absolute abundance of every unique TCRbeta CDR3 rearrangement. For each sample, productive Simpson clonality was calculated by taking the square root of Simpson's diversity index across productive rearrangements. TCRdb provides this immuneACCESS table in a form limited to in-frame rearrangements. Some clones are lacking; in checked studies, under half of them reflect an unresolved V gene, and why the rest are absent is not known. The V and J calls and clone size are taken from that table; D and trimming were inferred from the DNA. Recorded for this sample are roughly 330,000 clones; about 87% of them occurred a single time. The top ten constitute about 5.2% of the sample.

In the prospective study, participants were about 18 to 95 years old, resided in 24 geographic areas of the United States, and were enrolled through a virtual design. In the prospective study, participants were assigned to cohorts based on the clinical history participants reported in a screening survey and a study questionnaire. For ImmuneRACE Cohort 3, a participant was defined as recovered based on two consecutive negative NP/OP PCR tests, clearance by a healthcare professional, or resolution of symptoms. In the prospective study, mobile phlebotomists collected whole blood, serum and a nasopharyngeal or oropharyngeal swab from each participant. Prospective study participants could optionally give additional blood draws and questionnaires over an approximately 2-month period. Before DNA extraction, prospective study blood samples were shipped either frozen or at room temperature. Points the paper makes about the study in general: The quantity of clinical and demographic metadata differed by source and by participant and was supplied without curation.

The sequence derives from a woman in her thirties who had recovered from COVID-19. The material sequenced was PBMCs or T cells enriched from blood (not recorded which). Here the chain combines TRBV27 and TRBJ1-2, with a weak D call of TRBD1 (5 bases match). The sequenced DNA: TGTGCCAGCAGCCGACTCTCCGGGACTTTAAGTGGCTACACCTTC. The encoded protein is CASSRLSGTLSGYTF.